Following are 13 T cell receptor beta chains from one sample sequenced in a study of shared clonotypes between healthy human individuals. Libraries were prepared by immunoSEQ multiplex PCR; TCRdb keeps only in-frame clonotypes and omits some of them. Of 150,000 to 200,000 clones listed, over 50% are singletons. Specimen: memory CD4+ T cells sorted from blood. As for subset: CD45RA-negative fraction. The receptor source for this set is a young man in good health.

This clone was recorded only once. The chain couples TRBV27 to TRBJ2-1; 10 positions match TRBD2. Germline values: CDR1 MNHEY, CDR2 SMNVEV (reference sequence). With 3 bases clipped from V and 4 bases from J, the junction kept 9 bases outside the gene matches. The CDR3 is made up of 17 amino acids. CDR3 DNA: TGTGCCAGCAGTTTCGCCTTTCTAGCGGGGGTGTACAATGAGCAGTTCTTC. Protein: CASSFAFLAGVYNEQFF.

This clone has just a few counts. The chain joins TRBV5-5 to TRBJ1-2; D is possibly TRBD1 (5 bases). This CDR3 comprises 13 residues. Looked up from germline, CDR1 is SGHKS and CDR2 is YYEKEE (reference sequence). V lost 5 bases to trimming and J lost 4 bases, with 12 bases between them. The CDR3 sequence is CASSMAQGYGYTF. CDR3 bases: TGTGCCAGCAGTATGGCCCAGGGCTATGGCTACACCTTC.

This rearrangement joins TRBV11-2 to TRBJ2-5; 7 bases map to TRBD1. The V gene end was trimmed by 4 bases and the J gene end by 7 bases; junction bases not matched to a gene: 6. The CDR3 contains 13 residues. CDR1 SGHAT and CDR2 FQNNGV come from the germline V gene. DNA for the CDR3: TGTGCCAGCAGCTCGGGACAGTCTGGGACCCAGTACTTC. Its translation is CASSSGQSGTQYF.

This clone is a singleton in its sample. This chain connects TRBV11-1 to TRBJ2-3; 10 bases match TRBD1. Germline V gene lookup returns CDR1 SGHAT and CDR2 FQDESV (reference sequence). V dropped 1 base and J dropped 2; count of bases not matched to a gene: 3. This CDR3 is 16 amino acids long. CDR3 sequence (DNA): TGTGCCAGCAGCTTAGGACAGGGGGCAGTCACAGATACGCAGTATTTT. It specifies CASSLGQGAVTDTQYF.

The V gene is TRBV11-2, the J gene TRBJ1-2; D unresolved. CDR3 length: 11 residues. In germline, CDR1 is SGHAT, CDR2 FQNNGV. Trimming removed 7 bases at V and 7 bases at J, with 10 bases between. The CDR3 DNA follows: TGTGCCAGCAATCTAGGGTGTGGCTACACCTTC. Protein: CASNLGCGYTF.

This chain joins TRBV5-1 and TRBJ2-3, with D tentatively TRBD1 or TRBD2 (6 bases each). The germline V gene has CDR1 SGHRS and CDR2 YFSETQ. V was shortened by 3 bases and J by 8 bases, with 22 bases between the two germline ends. CDR3 size: 16 residues. The CDR3 here is CASSYGSGAEVVTQYF. The CDR3, as DNA: TGCGCCAGCAGCTACGGGTCGGGGGCCGAGGTGGTTACGCAGTATTTT.

This chain uses TRBV5-4 with TRBJ2-7; 10 bases agree with TRBD2. This CDR3 spans 17 amino acids. Germline V gene sequence: CDR1 SGHNT, CDR2 YYREEE (reference sequence). Trimming removed 1 base from V and 2 bases from J; junction bases left unmatched: 9. Here the CDR3 reads CASSLRLAGASTYEQYF. In nucleotides, the CDR3 is TGTGCCAGCAGCTTGCGACTAGCGGGCGCCTCCACCTACGAGCAGTACTTC.

The V gene is TRBV7-6, the J gene TRBJ2-1; D remains unclear. The length of the CDR3 is 16 residues. The ends were cut back, 5 bases at V and 0 bases at J, with 14 bases in the middle. CDR1 and CDR2 from the germline V gene are SGHVS and FNYEAQ. Here the CDR3 DNA reads TGTGCCAGCAGCCGACAACCGGAGAGCTCCTACAATGAGCAGTTCTTC. Translation: CASSRQPESSYNEQFF.

This chain joins TRBV30 and TRBJ2-3; 8 bases fit TRBD1. Germline V gives CDR1 GTSNPN, CDR2 SVGIG (reference sequence). The CDR3 loop spans 14 amino acids. The junction had 4 bases not matched to a gene; V was cut back by 5 bases and J by 0 bases. The CDR3 region is CAWDRGLSTDTQYF. For the CDR3, the DNA is TGTGCCTGGGACAGGGGCCTTAGCACAGATACGCAGTATTTT.

V and J are TRBV6-1 and TRBJ2-3; TRBD2 aligns across 9 bases. V lost 4 bases to trimming and J lost 5 bases; unmatched junction nucleotides: 10. Germline assignment: CDR1 MNHNS and CDR2 SASEGT. CDR3 length equals 16 residues. CDR3 in DNA: TGTGCCAGCAGTGGACTAGCGGTTGACGAACGAGATACGCAGTATTTT. It encodes CASSGLAVDERDTQYF.

The rearrangement links TRBV5-4 to TRBJ2-5; D might be TRBD1 or TRBD2, each matching 6 bases. CDR3 length: 16 residues. Trimming removed 0 bases from V and 5 bases from J, with 17 bases in between. Germline V gene sequence: CDR1 SGHNT, CDR2 YYREEE (reference sequence). The CDR3 spells CASSLAGQSGLETQYF. The CDR3 bases are TGTGCCAGCAGCTTGGCCGGACAGAGCGGGTTGGAGACCCAGTACTTC.

This rearrangement joins TRBV6-4 to TRBJ2-1, with TRBD2 matching over 14 bases. Losses at the gene ends were 5 bases for V and 6 bases for J; bases not matched to a gene: 9. The CDR3 runs 17 residues. Per the germline V gene, CDR1 is MRHNA and CDR2 is SNTAGT. The CDR3 coding sequence is TGTGCCAGCAGTTGGGAAATGGGACTAGCGGGAGTCAATGAGCAGTTCTTC. Protein: CASSWEMGLAGVNEQFF.

The rearrangement joins TRBV18 to TRBJ1-4; D possibly corresponds to TRBD1 (6 bases). Germline values: CDR1 KGHSH, CDR2 LQKENI. This CDR3 is built from 15 residues. The germline V and J ends were trimmed by 2 bases and 6 bases, with 13 bases remaining between them. DNA for the CDR3: TGTGCCAGCTCACCAATAGACAGGCTGTATGAAAAACTGTTTTTT. Translating it yields CASSPIDRLYEKLFF. Supplemented by reference TRBV18 and TRBJ1-4, the full variable domain reads NAGVMQNPRHLVRRRGQEARLRCSPMKGHSHVYWYRQLPEEGLKFMVYLQKENIIDESGMPKERFSAEFPKEGPSILRIQQVVRGDSAAYFCASSPIDRLYEKLFFGSGTQLSVL.